This TCR beta chain was observed in a study of shared clonotypes between healthy human individuals. Sequencing used immunoSEQ multiplex PCR; TCRdb keeps in-frame clones, though not all of them. The sample shows over a million clones, 95% to 99% of them seen only once. The CDR3 contains 16 residues. In germline, CDR1 is SGHAT, CDR2 FQNNGV. V was clipped by 5 bases and J by 4 bases, with 18 bases between them. Sequencing was done on a sample of naive CD4+ T cells sorted from blood. Subset defined: CD45RA+ positively selected. This sequence joins TRBV11-2 and TRBJ2-1; tentative D call: TRBD2 (6 bases). This TCR derives from a man aged 25-45 years in good health. Here the CDR3 reads CASSDRAAGRYNEQFF. CDR3 bases: TGTGCCAGCAGCGACAGAGCGGCAGGGAGGTACAATGAGCAGTTCTTC. The full variable domain, rest sourced from reference TRBV11-2 and TRBJ2-1, is EAGVAQSPRYKIIEKRQSVAFWCNPISGHATLYWYQQILGQGPKLLIQFQNNGVVDDSQLPKDRFSAERLKGVDSTLKIQPAKLEDSAVYLCASSDRAAGRYNEQFFGPGTRLTVL.